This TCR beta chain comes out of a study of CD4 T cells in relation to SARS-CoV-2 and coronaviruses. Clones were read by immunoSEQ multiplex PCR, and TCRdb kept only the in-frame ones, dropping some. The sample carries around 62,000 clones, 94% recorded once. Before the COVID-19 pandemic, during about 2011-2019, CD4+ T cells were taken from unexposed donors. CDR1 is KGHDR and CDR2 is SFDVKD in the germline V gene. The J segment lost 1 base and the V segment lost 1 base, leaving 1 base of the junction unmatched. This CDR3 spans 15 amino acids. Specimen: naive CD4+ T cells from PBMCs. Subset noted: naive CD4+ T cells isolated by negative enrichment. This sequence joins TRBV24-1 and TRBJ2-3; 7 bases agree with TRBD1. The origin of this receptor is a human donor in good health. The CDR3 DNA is TGTGCCACCAGTGATTTTGGACAGGGCACAGATACGCAGTATTTT. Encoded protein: CATSDFGQGTDTQYF.